These 3 T cell receptor gamma chains share one sample of origin, sequenced in a study of Vδ1+ human thymocytes. Broader study findings: Thymic TRG and TRD repertoires appeared highly polyclonal.

Extracted RNA was reverse transcribed into cDNA. The CDR3 regions were amplified by multiplex PCR from V-gene primers to a constant-region primer. TCRdb re-called clones from the multiplex PCR reads via CATT. The sample has some 6,500 gamma-chain clones, approximately 40% seen once; the top ten hold approximately 2%. These TCRs are of unknown antigen specificity. The sequencing input was Vdelta1+ gamma-delta thymocytes from the thymus. The subset denotes: FACS-sorted CD3+ TCRalphabeta- TCRVdelta1+ TCRVdelta2- thymocytes. The source is a boy under two years old who had congenital heart surgery.

This clone was detected a few times. The chain joins TRGV5 to TRGJ1 or TRGJ2. TCRdb is silent on the J gene; assignment here came from matching the DNA to germline. The germline V gene has CDR1 VINAFY and CDR2 YDVSNSKD. This CDR3 contains 14 residues. V lost 0 bases to trimming and J lost 5 bases; unmatched junction nucleotides: 7. DNA for the CDR3: TGTGCCACCTGGGACAGGCGGGTAGATTATAAGAAACTCTTT. Translating gives CATWDRRVDYKKLF.

This clone showed up just a few times. The rearrangement links TRGV4 to TRGJ1 or TRGJ2. No J segment appears in TCRdb, so it was assigned here by matching the sequence to germline. With V trimmed by 4 bases and J by 3 bases, 6 bases remained unmatched. The CDR3 is made up of 13 amino acids. The germline CDR1 and CDR2 sequences are EGSTGY and YDSYTSSV. Written as DNA, the CDR3 is TGTGCCACCTGGGAGTCTATTTATTATAAGAAACTCTTT. It is translated as CATWESIYYKKLF.

The chain combines TRGV5 with TRGJ1 or TRGJ2. No J gene is reported in TCRdb; it was inferred here by comparing the DNA with germline. The CDR3 runs 14 residues. The trim removed 2 bases at V and 8 bases at J, leaving 12 bases unmatched. Germline V lookup: CDR1 VINAFY, CDR2 YDVSNSKD. The CDR3: CATWDTTQPNKKLF. The CDR3 DNA reads as TGTGCCACCTGGGACACCACGCAGCCAAATAAGAAACTCTTT.